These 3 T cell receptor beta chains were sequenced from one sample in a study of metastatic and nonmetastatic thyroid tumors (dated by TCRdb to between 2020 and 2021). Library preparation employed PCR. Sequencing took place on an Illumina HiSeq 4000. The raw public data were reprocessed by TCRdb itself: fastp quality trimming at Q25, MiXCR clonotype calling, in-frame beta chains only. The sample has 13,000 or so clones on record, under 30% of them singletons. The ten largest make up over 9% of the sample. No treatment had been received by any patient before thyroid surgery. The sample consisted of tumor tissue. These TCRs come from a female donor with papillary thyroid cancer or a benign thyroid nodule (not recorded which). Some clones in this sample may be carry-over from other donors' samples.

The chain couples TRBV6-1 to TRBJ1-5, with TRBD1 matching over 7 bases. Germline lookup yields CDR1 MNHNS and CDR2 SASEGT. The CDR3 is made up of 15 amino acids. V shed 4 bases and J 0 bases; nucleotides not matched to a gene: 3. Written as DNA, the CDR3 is TGTGCCAGCAGTGGGTGGACAGGTAGCAATCAGCCCCAGCATTTT. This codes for CASSGWTGSNQPQHF.

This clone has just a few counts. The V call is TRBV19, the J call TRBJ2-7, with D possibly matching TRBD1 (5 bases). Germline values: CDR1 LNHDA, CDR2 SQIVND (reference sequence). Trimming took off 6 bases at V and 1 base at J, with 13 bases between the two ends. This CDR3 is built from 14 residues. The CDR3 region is CASRKQGSSYEQYF. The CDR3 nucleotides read TGTGCCAGTAGGAAGCAGGGTTCATCCTACGAGCAGTACTTC.

CDR3 bases: TGCGCCAGCAGCCAAGATTTCTCCGGTTACGAGCAGTACTTC. Residues: CASSQDFSGYEQYF. The chain recombines TRBV4-3 with TRBJ2-7; D gene unclear. Germline values: CDR1 LGHNA, CDR2 YSLEER. Between the trimmed V and J ends, which lost 0 bases and 4 bases, there was a span of 10 bases. The CDR3 is made up of 14 amino acids.